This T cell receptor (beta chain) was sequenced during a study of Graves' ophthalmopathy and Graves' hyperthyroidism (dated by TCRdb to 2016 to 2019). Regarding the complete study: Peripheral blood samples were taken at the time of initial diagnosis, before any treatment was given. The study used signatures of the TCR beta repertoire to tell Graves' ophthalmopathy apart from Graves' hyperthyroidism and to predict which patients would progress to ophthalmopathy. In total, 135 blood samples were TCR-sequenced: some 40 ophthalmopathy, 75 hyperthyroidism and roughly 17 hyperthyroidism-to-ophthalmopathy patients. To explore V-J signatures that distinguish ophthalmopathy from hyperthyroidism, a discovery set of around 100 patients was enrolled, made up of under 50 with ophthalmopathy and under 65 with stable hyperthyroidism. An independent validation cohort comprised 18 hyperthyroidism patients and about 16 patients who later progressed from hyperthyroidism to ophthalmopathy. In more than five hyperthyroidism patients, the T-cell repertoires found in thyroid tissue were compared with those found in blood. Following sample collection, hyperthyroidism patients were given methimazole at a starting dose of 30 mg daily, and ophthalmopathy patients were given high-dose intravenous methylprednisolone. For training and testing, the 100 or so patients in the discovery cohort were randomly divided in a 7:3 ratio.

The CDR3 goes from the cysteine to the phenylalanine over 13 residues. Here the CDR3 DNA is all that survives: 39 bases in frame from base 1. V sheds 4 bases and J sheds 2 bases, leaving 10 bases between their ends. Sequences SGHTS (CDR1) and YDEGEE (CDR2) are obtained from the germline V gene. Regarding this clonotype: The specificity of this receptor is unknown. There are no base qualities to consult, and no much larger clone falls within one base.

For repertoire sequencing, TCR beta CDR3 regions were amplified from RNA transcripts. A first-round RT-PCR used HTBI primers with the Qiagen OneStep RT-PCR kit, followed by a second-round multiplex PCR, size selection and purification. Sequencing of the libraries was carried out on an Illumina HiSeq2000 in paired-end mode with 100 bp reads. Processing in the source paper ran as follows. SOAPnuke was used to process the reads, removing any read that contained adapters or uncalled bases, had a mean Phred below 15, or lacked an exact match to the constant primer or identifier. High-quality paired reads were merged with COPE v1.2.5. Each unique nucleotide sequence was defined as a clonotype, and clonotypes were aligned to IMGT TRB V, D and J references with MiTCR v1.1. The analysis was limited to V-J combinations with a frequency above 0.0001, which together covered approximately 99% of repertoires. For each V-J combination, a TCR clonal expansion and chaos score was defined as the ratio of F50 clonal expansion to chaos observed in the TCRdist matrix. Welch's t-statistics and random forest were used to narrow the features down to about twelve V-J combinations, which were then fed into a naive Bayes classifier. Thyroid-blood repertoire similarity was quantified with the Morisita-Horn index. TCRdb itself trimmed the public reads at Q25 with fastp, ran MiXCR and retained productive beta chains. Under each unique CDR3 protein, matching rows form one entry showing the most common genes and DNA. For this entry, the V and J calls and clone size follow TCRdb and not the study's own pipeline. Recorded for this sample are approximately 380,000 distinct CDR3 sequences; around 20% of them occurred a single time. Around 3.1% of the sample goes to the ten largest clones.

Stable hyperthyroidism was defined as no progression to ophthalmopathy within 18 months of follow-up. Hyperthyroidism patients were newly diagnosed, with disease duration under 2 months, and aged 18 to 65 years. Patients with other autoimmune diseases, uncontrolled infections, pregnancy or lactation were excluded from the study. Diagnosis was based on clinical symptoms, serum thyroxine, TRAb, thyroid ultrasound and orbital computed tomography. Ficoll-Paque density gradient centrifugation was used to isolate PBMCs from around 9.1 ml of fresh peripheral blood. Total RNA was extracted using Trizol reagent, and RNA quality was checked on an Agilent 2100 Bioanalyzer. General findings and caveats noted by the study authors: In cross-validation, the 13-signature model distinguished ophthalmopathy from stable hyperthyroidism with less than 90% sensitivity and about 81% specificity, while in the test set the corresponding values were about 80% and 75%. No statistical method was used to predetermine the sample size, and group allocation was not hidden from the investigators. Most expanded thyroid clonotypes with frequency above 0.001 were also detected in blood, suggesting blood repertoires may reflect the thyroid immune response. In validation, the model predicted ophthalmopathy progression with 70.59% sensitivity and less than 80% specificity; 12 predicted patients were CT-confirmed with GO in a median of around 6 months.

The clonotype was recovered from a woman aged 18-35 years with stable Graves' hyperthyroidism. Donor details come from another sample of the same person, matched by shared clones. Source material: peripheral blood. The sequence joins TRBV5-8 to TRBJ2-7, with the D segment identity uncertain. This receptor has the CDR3 CASSHTEPYEQYF. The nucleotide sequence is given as TGTGCCAGCAGCCACACCGAGCCCTACGAGCAGTACTTC.